The T cell receptor (beta chain) under discussion was sequenced for a study of shared clonotypes between healthy human individuals. Study as a whole: The people who gave samples were a couple of women and a few men aged 18 to 49.

This clone has just a few counts. This CDR3 is 14 amino acids long. The ends were cut back, 0 bases at V and 6 bases at J, with 11 bases in the middle. In germline, CDR1 is MNHNY, CDR2 SVGAGI (reference sequence). Sequenced by immunoSEQ multiplex PCR; TCRdb stores in-frame clones only, minus some. The table has hundreds of thousands of clones, around 96% seen once. The chain carries TRBV6-6 and TRBJ1-1; D uncertain. The clonotype comes from a woman in her twenties or thirties in good health. Sequenced input: naive CD4+ T cells sorted from blood. Subset: CD45RA+ positively selected. The CDR3 DNA is TGTGCCAGCAGTTACTCGACCGGGTTACCTGAAGCTTTCTTT. This sequence encodes CASSYSTGLPEAFF.